The 19 T cell receptor beta chains below come from one sample, sequenced in a study of identical twins. TCRdb recomputed calls from the 5' RACE reads with MiXCR, one row per CDR3 protein. The table lists some 1,600,000 distinct CDR3 sequences, less than 35% of them singletons. The sample was cord blood. These receptors came from a newborn girl in good health.

This chain links TRBV3-1 with TRBJ2-3, with a tentative D call TRBD2 (7 bases). The V and J ends lost 4 bases and 8 bases respectively, with 22 bases between them. The CDR3 runs 16 residues. CDR1 and CDR2 (germline): LGHDT, YNNKEL (reference sequence). Here the CDR3 DNA reads TGTGCCAGCAGCCTTAGACAGGAGTCCTGGGAGGGTACGCAGTATTTT. Amino acids: CASSLRQESWEGTQYF.

The chain is built from TRBV20-1 and TRBJ1-2; D not certain. This CDR3 is built from 15 residues. Germline V gene data show CDR1 as DFQATT and CDR2 as SNEGSKA (reference sequence). V was pared by 0 bases and J by 0 bases, with 11 bases between. The chain's CDR3 is CSARERAEPNYGYTF. CDR3 nucleotide sequence: TGCAGTGCTAGAGAGAGGGCAGAACCTAACTATGGCTACACCTTC.

V and J are TRBV29-1 and TRBJ2-6, with TRBD1 matching over 9 bases. The V segment lost 4 bases and the J segment 2 bases; nucleotides outside the gene matches: 6. Germline V gene sequence: CDR1 SQVTM, CDR2 ANQGSEA. The CDR3 sequence is 16 residues long. The DNA of the CDR3 is TGCAGCGTTGCCGGGACAGGGAAGACTGGGGCCAACGTCCTGACTTTC. As protein: CSVAGTGKTGANVLTF.

The CDR3 DNA follows: TGTGCCAGTAGGAGCCGGGCCTACGAGCAGTACTTC. It encodes CASRSRAYEQYF. This chain links TRBV19 with TRBJ2-7; D gene unclear. Germline-derived CDR1 and CDR2 are LNHDA and SQIVND (reference sequence). The CDR3 contains 12 residues. Deletions cut 6 bases from V and 2 bases from J, with 8 bases between.

Only a few counts were recorded for this clonotype. The chain has TRBV10-3 and TRBJ2-5; 8 nucleotides align to TRBD1. The CDR3 is 15 amino acids. V lost 2 bases, J lost 4 bases, and 6 bases stayed unmatched. Looked up from germline, CDR1 is ENHRY and CDR2 is SYGVKD. CDR3 residues: CAISEGSGGPETQYF. Written as DNA, the CDR3 is TGTGCCATCAGTGAGGGCTCAGGGGGCCCAGAGACCCAGTACTTC.

This clonotype was counted once. The junction departs from the called germline gene at one end, perhaps through a read error. CDR3 region: CGVGGVRPYNEQFF. Written as DNA, the CDR3 is TGCGGCGTTGGCGGAGTCCGACCTTACAATGAGCAGTTCTTC. This rearrangement joins TRBV29-1 to TRBJ2-1; D gene uncertain. Germline V gene sequence: CDR1 SQVTM, CDR2 ANQGSEA. The CDR3 has 14 amino acids.

This clonotype was recorded at least ten times. The chain combines TRBV10-3 with TRBJ1-2; D is unresolved. The CDR3 covers 11 residues. The V and J ends lost 3 bases and 2 bases respectively, with 1 base between them. CDR1 and CDR2 (germline): ENHRY, SYGVKD. The CDR3: CAISDNYGYTF. CDR3 DNA: TGTGCCATCAGTGACAACTATGGCTACACCTTC.

This clonotype has a handful of counts. The chain couples TRBV24-1 to TRBJ2-3, with TRBD2 matching over 8 bases. The junction had 10 bases not matched to a gene; V was cut back by 2 bases and J by 7 bases. This CDR3 comprises 16 residues. Germline V gives CDR1 KGHDR, CDR2 SFDVKD. CDR3 protein: CATSDSSGGPRYTQYF. DNA of the CDR3: TGTGCCACCAGTGATTCGAGCGGGGGTCCACGATATACGCAGTATTTT.

A few counts support this clonotype. The chain has TRBV5-1 and TRBJ2-1; possibly TRBD1 for D (5 bases). Trimming cost V 4 bases and J 10 bases, with 15 bases left between them. In germline, CDR1 is SGHRS, CDR2 YFSETQ. The CDR3 loop spans 13 amino acids. This CDR3 reads CASSLLDSREQFF. The DNA of the CDR3 is TGCGCCAGCAGCCTCCTTGACAGCCGAGAGCAGTTCTTC.

This chain uses TRBV9 with TRBJ2-1, with TRBD2 as a possible D gene (5 bases). The V end was cut by 1 base, the J end by 4 bases, with 12 bases between. CDR3 size: 15 residues. CDR1 is SGDLS and CDR2 is YYNGEE in the germline V gene. The CDR3 region is CASSVMGVGYNEQFF. The DNA of the CDR3 is TGTGCCAGCAGCGTAATGGGAGTGGGGTACAATGAGCAGTTCTTC.

In this sample, this clonotype turned up once. The chain joins TRBV7-2 to TRBJ2-3; TRBD2 matches 8 bases. The V gene's germline CDR1 is SGHTA and CDR2 FQGNSA. Unmatched junction bases numbered 14, after V lost 2 bases and J lost 1 base. The CDR3 is made up of 19 amino acids. The CDR3 DNA follows: TGTGCCAGCAGCTTAAGGTCTTTCTTTGGGCGGGGGGGCACAGATACGCAGTATTTT. Its translation: CASSLRSFFGRGGTDTQYF.

This clonotype was detected only a few times. The chain recombines TRBV25-1 with TRBJ1-4; 8 positions agree with TRBD1. Germline CDR1 and CDR2: MGHDK and SYGVNS. The CDR3 has 16 residues. V was clipped by 1 base and J by 7 bases; unmatched bases: 8. This CDR3 is CASSELGTGMGEKLFF. DNA of the CDR3: TGTGCCAGCAGTGAATTGGGGACAGGAATGGGTGAAAAACTGTTTTTT.

V usage is TRBV4-2 and J usage is TRBJ2-5, with 7 bases fitting TRBD2. CDR1 and CDR2 from the germline V gene are LGHNA and YNFKEQ. The CDR3 has 12 residues. V dropped 1 base and J dropped 11; count of bases not matched to a gene: 4. The CDR3 coding sequence is TGTGCCAGCAGCCAAGGGGAGGGTGAGCAGTACTTC. Amino acids: CASSQGEGEQYF.

This chain connects TRBV12-3 or TRBV12-4 to TRBJ2-1; D uncertain. V lost 6 bases and J 9 bases, leaving 15 bases between the germline ends. This CDR3 spans 13 amino acids. CDR3 bases: TGTGCCAGCAGCGCGGCCTTTAGGGTTGAGCAGTTCTTC. This gives the protein CASSAAFRVEQFF.

This clonotype has more than one count but fewer than ten. The rearrangement uses TRBV3-1 and TRBJ1-2; weak D call: TRBD1 (5 bases). Per germline, CDR1 LGHDT and CDR2 YNNKEL (reference sequence). The V end lost 1 base, the J end lost 1 base, and 10 bases lay between the germline ends. The CDR3 length is 15 residues. DNA of the CDR3: TGTGCCAGCAGCCAAGGGACACCTTTTAACTATGGCTACACCTTC. Translating it yields CASSQGTPFNYGYTF.

The DNA for the CDR3 is TGTGCCAGCAGTTTTTGGCCGGGAACCTACGAGCAGTACTTC. Residues: CASSFWPGTYEQYF. The rearrangement links TRBV27 to TRBJ2-7; TRBD2 is a possible D gene (5 bases). Between the trimmed V and J ends, which lost 3 bases and 2 bases, there was a span of 11 bases. The CDR3 contains 14 residues. Germline loops: CDR1 MNHEY, CDR2 SMNVEV (reference sequence).

The rearrangement links TRBV10-3 to TRBJ2-5, with D maybe TRBD2 (5 bases). This CDR3 spans 14 amino acids. V shed 6 bases and J shed 1 base, with 12 bases lying between them. Germline V gene sequence: CDR1 ENHRY, CDR2 SYGVKD. This chain's CDR3 is CAIRLGPLQETQYF. CDR3 nucleotides: TGTGCCATCAGACTAGGACCCCTCCAAGAGACCCAGTACTTC.

Many counts were recorded for this clonotype. The rearrangement links TRBV28 to TRBJ2-5; D possibly uses TRBD1 or TRBD2 (6 bases each). This CDR3 spans 15 amino acids. The germline gives CDR1 MDHEN, CDR2 SYDVKM. Trimming removed 5 bases from V and 2 bases from J, with 15 bases in between. As DNA, the CDR3 is TGTGCCAGCAGTGCCGGGGGCGATAAACAAGAGACCCAGTACTTC. It is translated as CASSAGGDKQETQYF.

The V gene is TRBV29-1, the J gene TRBJ2-7, with 12 positions matching TRBD2. This CDR3 is built from 14 residues. The V segment lost 2 bases and the J segment 7 bases; nucleotides outside the gene matches: 6. From germline, CDR1 is SQVTM and CDR2 ANQGSEA. The CDR3: CSVETSGRYNEQYF. Written as DNA, the CDR3 is TGCAGCGTTGAAACTAGCGGGAGGTACAATGAGCAGTACTTC.